This is a list of T cell receptor beta chains from one sample in a study of cytomegalovirus exposure and HLA in healthy donors. Repertoires were generated with immunoSEQ multiplex PCR, while TCRdb's copy carries only in-frame clones and drops some. Recorded for this sample: over 200,000 clones. Sample: PBMCs. The receptors here all came from a woman aged 30 to 39 in good health and CMV-seropositive. CDR3s include the opening cysteine and the closing phenylalanine or tryptophan. D genes are given only for firm matches.

d_call: TRBD1
v_call: TRBV5-4
j_call: TRBJ2-7
cdr3_aa: CASSFPGTGSYEQYF
cdr3_nt: TGTGCCAGCAGCTTTCCAGGGACAGGTTCTTACGAGCAGTACTTC

d_call: -
v_call: TRBV4-2
j_call: TRBJ1-2
cdr3_aa: CASSQDRERGYTF
cdr3_nt: TGTGCCAGCAGCCAAGATCGGGAACGTGGCTACACCTTC

d_call: -
v_call: TRBV5-4
j_call: TRBJ1-3
cdr3_aa: CASSLPGSGNTIYF
cdr3_nt: TGTGCCAGCAGCTTGCCCGGCTCTGGAAACACCATATATTTT

d_call: TRBD1
v_call: TRBV27
j_call: TRBJ2-1
cdr3_aa: CASTETGGYNEQFF
cdr3_nt: TGTGCCAGCACCGAGACAGGGGGCTACAATGAGCAGTTCTTC

d_call: TRBD1
v_call: TRBV4-1
j_call: TRBJ1-2
cdr3_aa: CASRRLVDRNYGYTF
cdr3_nt: TGCGCCAGCAGACGACTCGTGGACAGGAACTATGGCTACACCTTC

d_call: -
v_call: TRBV9
j_call: TRBJ1-4
cdr3_aa: CASSSRTARNEKLFF
cdr3_nt: TGTGCCAGCAGCTCCCGGACAGCACGGAATGAAAAACTGTTTTTT

d_call: -
v_call: TRBV7-2
j_call: TRBJ2-7
cdr3_aa: CASSLMQGTYEQYF
cdr3_nt: TGTGCCAGCAGCTTAATGCAGGGAACCTACGAGCAGTACTTC

d_call: TRBD1
v_call: TRBV28
j_call: TRBJ2-7
cdr3_aa: CASSPGGTGVAYEQYF
cdr3_nt: TGTGCCAGCAGTCCCGGCGGGACAGGGGTCGCCTACGAGCAGTACTTC

d_call: TRBD1
v_call: TRBV7-9
j_call: TRBJ1-4
cdr3_aa: CASSLTGGNEKLFF
cdr3_nt: TGTGCCAGCAGCTTAACAGGGGGGAATGAAAAACTGTTTTTT

d_call: -
v_call: TRBV6-5
j_call: TRBJ1-2
cdr3_aa: CASSYWEGNYGYTF
cdr3_nt: TGTGCCAGCAGTTACTGGGAGGGGAACTATGGCTACACCTTC

d_call: TRBD1
v_call: TRBV7-8
j_call: TRBJ1-5
cdr3_aa: CASSYGTGIGQPQHF
cdr3_nt: TGTGCCAGCAGCTATGGGACAGGGATCGGTCAGCCCCAGCATTTT

d_call: TRBD1
v_call: TRBV9
j_call: TRBJ2-7
cdr3_aa: CASSASALGQGTYEQYF
cdr3_nt: TGTGCCAGCAGCGCTTCTGCTCTCGGACAGGGAACCTACGAGCAGTACTTC

d_call: -
v_call: TRBV27
j_call: TRBJ2-4
cdr3_aa: CASSFSVSLAKNIQYF
cdr3_nt: TGTGCCAGCAGTTTCTCGGTTTCCCTAGCCAAAAACATTCAGTACTTC

d_call: TRBD2
v_call: TRBV13
j_call: TRBJ2-1
cdr3_aa: CASSLTLAGATPVDNEQFF
cdr3_nt: TGTGCCAGCAGCTTGACCTTAGCGGGAGCCACCCCCGTGGACAATGAGCAGTTCTTC

d_call: TRBD1
v_call: TRBV10-3
j_call: TRBJ2-3
cdr3_aa: CAVQGHGSDTQYF
cdr3_nt: TGTGCCGTACAGGGGCATGGTTCCGATACGCAGTATTTT

d_call: -
v_call: TRBV6-5
j_call: TRBJ2-2
cdr3_aa: CASTNREPYTGELFF
cdr3_nt: TGTGCCAGCACCAACAGGGAACCTTACACCGGGGAGCTGTTTTTT

d_call: TRBD2
v_call: TRBV7-2
j_call: TRBJ2-7
cdr3_aa: CASSSLAGRREQYF
cdr3_nt: TGTGCCAGCAGCTCACTAGCGGGTCGTCGCGAGCAGTACTTC

d_call: TRBD2
v_call: TRBV4-2
j_call: TRBJ2-1
cdr3_aa: CASSQDSWTSGREGSYNEQFF
cdr3_nt: TGTGCCAGCAGCCAAGATAGTTGGACTAGCGGGAGAGAGGGATCCTACAATGAGCAGTTCTTC

d_call: -
v_call: TRBV12-5
j_call: TRBJ1-5
cdr3_aa: CASGLPGRGQPQHF
cdr3_nt: TGTGCTAGTGGTTTACCCGGCAGGGGACAGCCCCAGCATTTT

d_call: TRBD1
v_call: TRBV10-1
j_call: TRBJ2-7
cdr3_aa: CASGLQGEDEQYF
cdr3_nt: TGCGCCAGCGGTTTACAGGGGGAAGACGAGCAGTACTTC

d_call: -
v_call: TRBV30
j_call: TRBJ2-5
cdr3_aa: CAWSGVHPRETQYF
cdr3_nt: TGTGCCTGGAGTGGCGTTCATCCAAGAGAGACCCAGTACTTC

d_call: TRBD1
v_call: TRBV7-9
j_call: TRBJ2-3
cdr3_aa: CASRVGQGSTDTQYF
cdr3_nt: TGTGCCAGCAGAGTTGGACAGGGGAGCACAGATACGCAGTATTTT

d_call: -
v_call: TRBV6-1
j_call: TRBJ1-5
cdr3_aa: CASSEFRFQTGNQPQHF
cdr3_nt: TGTGCCAGCAGTGAGTTCAGGTTTCAGACCGGCAATCAGCCCCAGCATTTT

d_call: TRBD2
v_call: TRBV5-6
j_call: TRBJ2-2
cdr3_aa: CASSPLAGGSDTGELFF
cdr3_nt: TGTGCCAGCAGCCCCCTAGCGGGGGGGTCGGACACCGGGGAGCTATTTTTT

d_call: TRBD1
v_call: TRBV9
j_call: TRBJ1-3
cdr3_aa: CASSTRTGTGNTIYF
cdr3_nt: TGTGCCAGCAGCACCCGGACAGGAACTGGAAACACCATATATTTT

d_call: TRBD2
v_call: TRBV4-1
j_call: TRBJ2-2
cdr3_aa: CASSQRLAGTSGELFF
cdr3_nt: TGCGCCAGCAGCCAGCGACTAGCGGGGACGTCCGGGGAGCTGTTTTTT

d_call: TRBD2
v_call: TRBV10-2
j_call: TRBJ2-7
cdr3_aa: CASSVSGIAYEQYF
cdr3_nt: TGCGCCAGCAGTGTTAGCGGGATTGCCTACGAGCAGTACTTC

d_call: -
v_call: TRBV19
j_call: TRBJ1-5
cdr3_aa: CASSIAPRGWNQPQHF
cdr3_nt: TGTGCCAGTAGTATAGCCCCACGGGGATGGAATCAGCCCCAGCATTTT

d_call: TRBD1
v_call: TRBV4-1
j_call: TRBJ1-3
cdr3_aa: CASSFRGLRGNTIYF
cdr3_nt: TGCGCCAGCAGCTTCAGGGGGCTTAGGGGAAACACCATATATTTT

d_call: TRBD1
v_call: TRBV6-1
j_call: TRBJ2-7
cdr3_aa: CASSERARDRGRRVYYEQYF
cdr3_nt: TGTGCCAGCAGTGAACGGGCGAGGGACAGGGGAAGGCGTGTATACTACGAGCAGTACTTC

d_call: -
v_call: TRBV5-1
j_call: TRBJ1-1
cdr3_aa: CASSWGRQRLLMNTEAFF
cdr3_nt: TGCGCCAGCAGCTGGGGTAGACAGAGATTACTAATGAACACTGAAGCTTTCTTT

d_call: -
v_call: TRBV6-6
j_call: TRBJ1-4
cdr3_aa: CASSLGQTVDEKLFF
cdr3_nt: TGTGCCAGCAGCTTAGGACAGACGGTGGATGAAAAACTGTTTTTT

d_call: -
v_call: TRBV5-5
j_call: TRBJ2-7
cdr3_aa: CASTGGYEQYF
cdr3_nt: TGTGCCAGCACCGGGGGCTACGAGCAGTACTTC

d_call: -
v_call: TRBV19
j_call: TRBJ1-6
cdr3_aa: CASSFKKTPLHF
cdr3_nt: TGTGCCAGCAGCTTTAAGAAGACTCCCCTCCACTTT

d_call: -
v_call: TRBV9
j_call: TRBJ1-4
cdr3_aa: CASSVTGRGEKLFF
cdr3_nt: TGTGCCAGCAGCGTAACGGGAAGGGGGGAAAAACTGTTTTTT

d_call: TRBD2
v_call: TRBV9
j_call: TRBJ2-3
cdr3_aa: CASSVDPAGRGLDTQYF
cdr3_nt: TGTGCCAGCAGCGTAGATCCAGCGGGGAGGGGTTTAGATACGCAGTATTTT

d_call: TRBD1
v_call: TRBV18
j_call: TRBJ1-2
cdr3_aa: CASSPRDSGTSNYGYTF
cdr3_nt: TGTGCCAGCTCACCCCGGGACAGCGGAACCTCTAACTATGGCTACACCTTC

d_call: TRBD1
v_call: TRBV6-5
j_call: TRBJ2-7
cdr3_aa: CASGRGTGTEQYF
cdr3_nt: TGTGCCAGCGGACGCGGGACAGGGACCGAGCAGTACTTC

d_call: TRBD2
v_call: TRBV5-4
j_call: TRBJ2-7
cdr3_aa: CASSPIAGGDEQYF
cdr3_nt: TGTGCCAGCAGCCCAATAGCGGGGGGGGACGAGCAGTACTTC